The following is a T cell receptor beta chain sequence with its context. Trimming at V came to 5 bases and at J to 7 bases, leaving 5 bases not matched to a gene. CDR3 length equals 15 residues. The germline CDR1 and CDR2 sequences are SGHNT and YENEEA. This sample is drawn from a study of blood T cell repertoires in COVID-19. The overall study: Samples of COVID-19 (acute and convalescent) were obtained from the United States, Italy and Spain. T cells, B-cell-depleted T cells, or PBMCs supplied cDNA or gDNA.

Per the original data handling: Estimated nucleated cell counts came from reference gene primer amplification. The protocol was immunoSEQ multiplex PCR, while the TCRdb copy is restricted to in-frame clones and leaves out a portion. V, J and clone size were drawn from that table, and D and trimming were deduced from the DNA. The table shows more than 200,000 clones, with roughly 90% occurring only once. Sample: peripheral blood. The TCR was taken from a man younger than 40 with active or convalescent COVID-19. The V call is TRBV11-3, the J call TRBJ2-2; 12 nucleotides align to TRBD1. The CDR3 DNA is TGTGCCAGCAGCCCCGGGACAGGGGGCTTCGGGGAGCTGTTTTTT. Translated: CASSPGTGGFGELFF. The entire variable domain, with the rest obtained from reference TRBV11-3 and TRBJ2-2, is as follows: EAGVVQSPRYKIIEKKQPVAFWCNPISGHNTLYWYLQNLGQGPELLIRYENEEAVDDSQLPKDRFSAERLKGVDSTLKIQPAELGDSAVYLCASSPGTGGFGELFFGEGSRLTVL.